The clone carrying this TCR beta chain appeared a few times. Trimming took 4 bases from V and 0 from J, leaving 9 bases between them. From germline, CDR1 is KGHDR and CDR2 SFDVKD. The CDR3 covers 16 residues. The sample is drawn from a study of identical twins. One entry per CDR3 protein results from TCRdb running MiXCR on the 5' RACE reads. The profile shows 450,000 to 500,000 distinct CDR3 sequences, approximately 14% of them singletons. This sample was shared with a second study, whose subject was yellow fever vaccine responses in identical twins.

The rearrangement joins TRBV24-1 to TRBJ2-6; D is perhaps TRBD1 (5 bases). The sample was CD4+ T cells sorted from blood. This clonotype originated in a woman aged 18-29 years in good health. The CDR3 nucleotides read TGTGCCACCAGTGAAGCCGGACACTCTGGGGCCAACGTCCTGACTTTC. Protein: CATSEAGHSGANVLTF.